This T cell receptor beta chain originates from a study of blood T cells in healthy people across ages. For the study at large: Roughly one uniquely barcoded beta molecule per two T cells was captured.

Overall study findings and caveats: Donor CMV infection status was unknown, possibly confounding age-related changes in expanded clonotypes. Higher diversity and more naive CD4+ cells were features of long-lived donors, compared to aged donors.

Sample-barcoded 5' priming and a J-beta primer mix drove a second PCR of roughly 6 to 12 cycles. All cDNA molecules were each tagged by a template-switch adaptor with 12 random nucleotides. TCRdb itself ran the 5' RACE reads through MiXCR, one entry per CDR3 protein. The data contain 650,000 to 800,000 distinct CDR3 sequences, more than 40% of them singletons. On this clonotype itself: Its antigen is currently unknown.

The CDR3 has 15 amino acids. The germline CDR1 and CDR2 sequences are MNHEY and SVGEGT. The ends were cut back, 7 bases at V and 11 bases at J, with 26 bases in the middle. The sample taken for sequencing was blood. This TCR came from a man in his 60s in good health. V gene TRBV6-2 or TRBV6-3 combines with J gene TRBJ2-5; D remains ambiguous. In DNA, the CDR3 is TGTGCCAGCACTAGGGTCTCGTGGTTATACAATGAGCAGTACTTC. It encodes CASTRVSWLYNEQYF.